The clone carrying this T cell receptor (beta chain) was seen a single time. Sequencing was performed with immunoSEQ multiplex PCR; in TCRdb, only in-frame clones are kept and a portion is missing. The sample has around 240,000 clones, approximately 90% seen once. The CDR3 runs 16 residues. Germline-derived CDR1 and CDR2 are MGHRA and YSYEKL. V gave up 0 bases and J gave up 11 bases; unmatched junction bases: 10. This specimen belongs to a study of blood T cell repertoires in COVID-19. The sequence came from a man between 45 and 60 years old who had been exposed to COVID-19. The chain combines TRBV4-1 with TRBJ1-6; TRBD1 matches at 7 bases. The sample comprised PBMCs or T cells enriched from blood (not recorded which). In DNA form, the CDR3 reads TGCGCCAGCAGCCAAGAGTCCCAGGGGGTGGGGACACCCCTCCACTTT. Amino acid sequence: CASSQESQGVGTPLHF.